Listed below are T cell receptor beta chains from one sample, sequenced in a study of naive and memory T cell subsets. TCRdb analysed the UMI-ligation and nested PCR reads with MiXCR anew, one entry per CDR3 protein. Among 150,000 or so distinct CDR3 sequences listed, roughly 22% were seen once. Specimen: naive CD4+ T cells from blood. These receptors came from a human donor in good health. The CDR3 runs from the conserved cysteine through the conserved F or W. D genes are given only for firm matches. Size is omitted from some rows. Given values are once, few, many or a class for expanded clones.

size: few; J: TRBJ1-1; V: TRBV6-5; D: NA; CDR3: CASSIAGGPPWTEAFF; DNA: TGTGCCAGCAGTATCGCCGGAGGTCCCCCTTGGACTGAAGCTTTCTTT
size: many; J: TRBJ2-2; V: TRBV7-2; D: TRBD1; CDR3: CASSRKTGAPNTGELFF; DNA: TGTGCCAGCAGCCGAAAAACAGGGGCGCCGAACACCGGGGAGCTGTTTTTT
size: NA; J: TRBJ2-1; V: TRBV12-3/TRBV12-4; D: NA; CDR3: CASSPPLRKQFF; DNA: TGTGCCAGCAGCCCCCCCCTGAGGAAGCAGTTCTTC
size: many; J: TRBJ2-5; V: TRBV11-3; D: NA; CDR3: CASSLRSLEFSGTPEQETQYF; DNA: TGTGCCAGCAGCTTAAGAAGCTTAGAGTTTTCCGGGACGCCGGAGCAAGAGACCCAGTACTTC
size: NA; J: TRBJ1-5; V: TRBV11-2; D: NA; CDR3: CASSLESGARGSYQPQHF; DNA: TGTGCCAGCAGCTTAGAATCGGGGGCTCGGGGAAGTTACCAGCCCCAGCATTTT
size: NA; J: TRBJ1-1; V: TRBV5-1; D: NA; CDR3: CASSLLTANTEAFF; DNA: TGCGCCAGCAGCTTACTAACAGCGAACACTGAAGCTTTCTTT
size: NA; J: TRBJ2-3; V: TRBV7-2; D: NA; CDR3: CASSTTGRPSTDTQYF; DNA: TGTGCCAGCAGCACCACCGGACGGCCTAGCACAGATACGCAGTATTTT
size: NA; J: TRBJ2-7; V: TRBV7-2; D: NA; CDR3: CASSRTTYEQYF; DNA: TGTGCCAGCAGCAGGACCACCTACGAGCAGTACTTC
size: NA; J: TRBJ2-7; V: TRBV6-5; D: TRBD1; CDR3: CASSSVEGAMISYEQYF; DNA: TGTGCCAGCAGTTCCGTAGAGGGGGCTATGATTTCCTACGAGCAGTACTTC
size: NA; J: TRBJ2-1; V: TRBV20-1; D: TRBD2; CDR3: CSVTYRLAGGFEQFF; DNA: TGCAGTGTTACTTATCGACTAGCGGGAGGGTTTGAGCAGTTCTTC
size: NA; J: TRBJ2-1; V: TRBV20-1; D: TRBD2; CDR3: CSANRGLAGGQSSYNEQFF; DNA: TGCAGTGCTAATAGGGGGCTAGCGGGAGGGCAGAGCTCCTACAATGAGCAGTTCTTC
size: NA; J: TRBJ1-1; V: TRBV6-1; D: NA; CDR3: CANITPNRARAFF; DNA: TGTGCCAACATTACCCCAAACAGGGCTCGCGCTTTCTTT
size: NA; J: TRBJ1-5; V: TRBV30; D: TRBD1; CDR3: CAWSVGQSQPQHF; DNA: TGTGCCTGGAGTGTGGGACAGTCTCAGCCCCAGCATTTT
size: few; J: TRBJ2-3; V: TRBV20-1; D: TRBD2; CDR3: CSAGLAERGDTQYF; DNA: TGCAGTGCTGGACTAGCGGAAAGAGGGGATACGCAGTATTTT
size: few; J: TRBJ1-6; V: TRBV6-5; D: TRBD1; CDR3: CASRRGQNSPLHF; DNA: TGTGCCAGCCGCAGGGGGCAGAATTCACCCCTCCACTTT
size: NA; J: TRBJ2-5; V: TRBV7-9; D: TRBD1; CDR3: CASSPKGQGRKETQYF; DNA: TGTGCCAGCAGCCCTAAGGGACAGGGACGAAAAGAGACCCAGTACTTC
size: NA; J: TRBJ2-3; V: TRBV12-3/TRBV12-4; D: NA; CDR3: CASSSGRSTDTQYF; DNA: TGTGCCAGCAGTTCCGGGAGAAGCACAGATACGCAGTATTTT
size: NA; J: TRBJ2-7; V: TRBV7-6; D: TRBD2; CDR3: CASSTSGYSYEQYF; DNA: TGTGCCAGCAGCACTAGCGGTTACTCCTACGAGCAGTACTTC
size: few; J: TRBJ2-1; V: TRBV24-1; D: TRBD1; CDR3: CATSDSGQGSYNEQFF; DNA: TGTGCCACCAGTGACTCGGGACAGGGCTCCTACAATGAGCAGTTCTTC
size: few; J: TRBJ2-3; V: TRBV29-1; D: NA; CDR3: CSVLGESYTQYF; DNA: TGCAGCGTTCTGGGGGAAAGTTATACGCAGTATTTT
size: few; J: TRBJ2-7; V: TRBV6-6; D: TRBD1; CDR3: CASSQRQGAPYEQYF; DNA: TGTGCCAGCAGCCAGAGACAGGGGGCCCCCTACGAGCAGTACTTC
size: NA; J: TRBJ2-1; V: TRBV4-2; D: NA; CDR3: CANSQGSVAGEQFF; DNA: TGTGCCAACAGCCAAGGGAGCGTAGCCGGTGAGCAGTTCTTC
size: few; J: TRBJ2-3; V: TRBV6-1; D: NA; CDR3: CASRQGLPWQYF; DNA: TGTGCCAGCAGGCAGGGCCTCCCATGGCAGTATTTT
size: few; J: TRBJ1-2; V: TRBV7-8; D: NA; CDR3: CASSLDHANYGYTF; DNA: TGTGCCAGCAGCCTCGACCACGCCAACTATGGCTACACCTTC
size: few; J: TRBJ2-2; V: TRBV20-1; D: NA; CDR3: CSAREMTTNTGELFF; DNA: TGCAGTGCTAGAGAAATGACTACGAACACCGGGGAGCTGTTTTTT
size: few; J: TRBJ2-2; V: TRBV28; D: TRBD1; CDR3: CASSFYGQGRTGELFF; DNA: TGTGCCAGCAGTTTTTACGGACAGGGGCGCACCGGGGAGCTGTTTTTT
size: few; J: TRBJ2-1; V: TRBV30; D: TRBD2; CDR3: CAWTREGPYEQFF; DNA: TGTGCCTGGACACGGGAGGGCCCCTATGAGCAGTTCTTC
size: once; J: TRBJ1-4; V: TRBV20-1; D: NA; CDR3: CSAPRTGLVSEKLFF; DNA: TGCAGTGCTCCCCGTACAGGGTTAGTTAGTGAAAAACTGTTTTTT
size: few; J: TRBJ1-5; V: TRBV7-2; D: NA; CDR3: CASSKTSGVRQPQHF; DNA: TGTGCCAGCAGCAAAACGTCGGGGGTTAGGCAGCCCCAGCATTTT
size: NA; J: TRBJ1-1; V: TRBV6-2/TRBV6-3; D: NA; CDR3: CASKVSGGSAEAFF; DNA: TGTGCCAGCAAGGTTTCGGGGGGCAGCGCTGAAGCTTTCTTT
size: NA; J: TRBJ1-1; V: TRBV29-1; D: NA; CDR3: CSVVKMNTEAFF; DNA: TGCAGCGTGGTTAAAATGAACACTGAAGCTTTCTTT
size: few; J: TRBJ2-1; V: TRBV3-1; D: NA; CDR3: CASSPNPRLAGNEQFF; DNA: TGTGCCAGCAGCCCAAACCCGAGACTTGCCGGCAATGAGCAGTTCTTC
size: many; J: TRBJ1-4; V: TRBV29-1; D: TRBD1; CDR3: CSVEDLPGQGSEKLFF; DNA: TGCAGCGTTGAAGATCTTCCGGGACAGGGGTCGGAAAAACTGTTTTTT
size: many; J: TRBJ2-7; V: TRBV28; D: TRBD1; CDR3: CASRGTGRSEQYF; DNA: TGTGCCAGCAGGGGGACAGGGCGGTCTGAGCAGTACTTC
size: few; J: TRBJ2-7; V: TRBV28; D: NA; CDR3: CASSLALGEQYF; DNA: TGTGCCAGCAGTTTGGCTCTAGGGGAGCAGTACTTC
size: few; J: TRBJ2-5; V: TRBV29-1; D: NA; CDR3: CSVVQVRETQYF; DNA: TGCAGCGTTGTTCAGGTTCGAGAGACCCAGTACTTC
size: NA; J: TRBJ2-7; V: TRBV27; D: TRBD2; CDR3: CASSSGLAGPGSYEQYF; DNA: TGTGCCAGCAGTTCGGGACTAGCGGGTCCGGGCTCCTACGAGCAGTACTTC
size: NA; J: TRBJ2-1; V: TRBV30; D: NA; CDR3: CAWSVRLEQFF; DNA: TGTGCCTGGAGTGTACGACTTGAGCAGTTCTTC
size: NA; J: TRBJ2-2; V: TRBV6-1; D: NA; CDR3: CASSEGVSGELFF; DNA: TGTGCCAGCAGTGAAGGTGTTTCCGGGGAGCTGTTTTTT
size: NA; J: TRBJ2-1; V: TRBV28; D: TRBD2; CDR3: CASSPRGLAGNLEQFF; DNA: TGTGCCAGCAGTCCAAGGGGACTAGCCGGAAATCTGGAGCAGTTCTTC
size: NA; J: TRBJ1-1; V: TRBV5-6; D: NA; CDR3: CASSPRQNEAFF; DNA: TGTGCCAGCAGCCCTCGGCAGAATGAAGCTTTCTTT
size: few; J: TRBJ2-7; V: TRBV5-1; D: NA; CDR3: CASSLAGQTSYEQYF; DNA: TGCGCCAGCAGCTTGGCCGGACAGACCTCCTACGAGCAGTACTTC
size: NA; J: TRBJ1-6; V: TRBV20-1; D: NA; CDR3: CSARLHGGLRSPLHF; DNA: TGCAGTGCTAGGCTCCACGGGGGACTGCGTTCACCCCTCCACTTT
size: few; J: TRBJ2-1; V: TRBV7-3; D: NA; CDR3: CASSLTRTSSTIEQFF; DNA: TGTGCCAGCAGCTTAACCCGTACTAGTTCGACAATCGAGCAGTTCTTC
size: NA; J: TRBJ2-1; V: TRBV11-2; D: TRBD2; CDR3: CASSLDSAGVGNEQFF; DNA: TGTGCCAGCAGCTTAGATTCAGCGGGAGTAGGCAATGAGCAGTTCTTC
size: NA; J: TRBJ2-1; V: TRBV6-2/TRBV6-3; D: TRBD1; CDR3: CASSYHLGTGVRNEQFF; DNA: TGTGCCAGCAGTTACCACTTAGGGACAGGGGTTCGGAATGAGCAGTTCTTC
size: NA; J: TRBJ2-3; V: TRBV6-5; D: NA; CDR3: CASRLGLASDTQYF; DNA: TGTGCCAGCAGACTCGGACTGGCCTCAGATACGCAGTATTTT
size: NA; J: TRBJ2-2; V: TRBV20-1; D: NA; CDR3: CSASVETQGGELFF; DNA: TGCAGTGCTAGCGTGGAAACCCAAGGCGGGGAGCTGTTTTTT
size: NA; J: TRBJ1-6; V: TRBV6-5; D: TRBD1; CDR3: CASSRSRTGIGSYNSPLHF; DNA: TGTGCCAGCAGTCGATCTCGGACAGGGATCGGCTCCTATAATTCACCCCTCCACTTT
size: few; J: TRBJ2-1; V: TRBV7-6; D: NA; CDR3: CASSLGGRVYNEQFF; DNA: TGTGCCAGCAGCCTTGGTGGACGGGTTTACAATGAGCAGTTCTTC
size: few; J: TRBJ2-7; V: TRBV12-3/TRBV12-4; D: TRBD2; CDR3: CASSRLRGSEQYF; DNA: TGTGCCAGCAGTCGCCTGCGCGGGAGCGAGCAGTACTTC
size: few; J: TRBJ2-1; V: TRBV2; D: NA; CDR3: CASSGGAREQFF; DNA: TGTGCCAGCAGTGGGGGAGCACGTGAGCAGTTCTTC
size: NA; J: TRBJ2-1; V: TRBV12-3/TRBV12-4; D: NA; CDR3: CASKPAPLYNEQFF; DNA: TGTGCCAGCAAACCCGCCCCACTATACAATGAGCAGTTCTTC
size: few; J: TRBJ2-7; V: TRBV29-1; D: TRBD1; CDR3: CSVDDRGYGEQYF; DNA: TGCAGCGTTGACGACAGGGGGTATGGCGAGCAGTACTTC